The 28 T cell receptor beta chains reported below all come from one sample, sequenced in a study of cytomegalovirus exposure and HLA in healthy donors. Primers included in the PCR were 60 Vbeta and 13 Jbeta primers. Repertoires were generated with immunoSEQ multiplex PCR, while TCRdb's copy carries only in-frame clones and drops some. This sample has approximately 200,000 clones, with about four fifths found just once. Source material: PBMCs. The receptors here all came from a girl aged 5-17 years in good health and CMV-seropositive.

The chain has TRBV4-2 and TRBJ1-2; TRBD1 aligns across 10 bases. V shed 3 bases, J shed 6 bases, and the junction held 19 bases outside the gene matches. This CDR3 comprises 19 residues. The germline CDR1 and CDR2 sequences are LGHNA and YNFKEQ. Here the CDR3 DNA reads TGTGCCAGCAGCCAGGGCTTGCCGGGACAGGGGACCCTCGGCGATGGCTACACCTTC. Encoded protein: CASSQGLPGQGTLGDGYTF.

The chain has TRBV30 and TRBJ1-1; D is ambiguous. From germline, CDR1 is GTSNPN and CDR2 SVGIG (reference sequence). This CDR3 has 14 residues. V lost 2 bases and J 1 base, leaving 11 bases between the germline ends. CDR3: CAWSPVQTNTEAFF. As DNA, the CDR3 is TGTGCCTGGAGTCCGGTACAGACGAACACTGAAGCTTTCTTT.

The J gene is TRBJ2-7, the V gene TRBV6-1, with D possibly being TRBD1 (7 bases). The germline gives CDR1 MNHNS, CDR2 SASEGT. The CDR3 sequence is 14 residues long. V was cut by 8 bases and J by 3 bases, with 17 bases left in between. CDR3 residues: CASSQGGVGYEQYF. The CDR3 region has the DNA TGTGCCAGCTCCCAGGGGGGTGTTGGCTACGAGCAGTACTTC.

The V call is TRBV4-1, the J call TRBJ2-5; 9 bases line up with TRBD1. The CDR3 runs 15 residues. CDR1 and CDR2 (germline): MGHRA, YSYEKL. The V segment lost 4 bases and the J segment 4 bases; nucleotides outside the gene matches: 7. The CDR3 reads CASSLSGTGIETQYF. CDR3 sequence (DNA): TGCGCCAGCAGCCTCTCCGGGACAGGGATAGAGACCCAGTACTTC.

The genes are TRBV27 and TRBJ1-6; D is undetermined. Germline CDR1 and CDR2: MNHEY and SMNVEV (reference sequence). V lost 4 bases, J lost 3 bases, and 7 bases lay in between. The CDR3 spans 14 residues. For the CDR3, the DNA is TGTGCCAGCAGTTACCGGGGCTATAATTCACCCCTCCACTTT. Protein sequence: CASSYRGYNSPLHF.

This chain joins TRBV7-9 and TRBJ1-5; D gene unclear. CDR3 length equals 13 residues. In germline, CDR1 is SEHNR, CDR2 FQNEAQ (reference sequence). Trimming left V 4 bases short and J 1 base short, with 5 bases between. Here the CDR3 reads CASSSVSNQPQHF. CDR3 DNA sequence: TGTGCCAGCAGCTCAGTCAGCAATCAGCCCCAGCATTTT.

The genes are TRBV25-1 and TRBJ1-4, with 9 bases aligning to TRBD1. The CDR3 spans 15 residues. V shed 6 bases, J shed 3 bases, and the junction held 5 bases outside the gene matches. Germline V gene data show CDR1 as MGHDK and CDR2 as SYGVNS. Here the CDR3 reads CASSETGGSNEKLFF. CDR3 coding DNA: TGTGCCAGCAGCGAAACAGGGGGCTCTAATGAAAAACTGTTTTTT.

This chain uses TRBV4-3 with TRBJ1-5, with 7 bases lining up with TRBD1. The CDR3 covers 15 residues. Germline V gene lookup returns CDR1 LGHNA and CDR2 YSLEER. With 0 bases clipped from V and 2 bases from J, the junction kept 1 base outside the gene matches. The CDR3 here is CASSQDTGGNQPQHF. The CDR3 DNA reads TGCGCCAGCAGCCAAGATACAGGGGGCAATCAGCCCCAGCATTTT.

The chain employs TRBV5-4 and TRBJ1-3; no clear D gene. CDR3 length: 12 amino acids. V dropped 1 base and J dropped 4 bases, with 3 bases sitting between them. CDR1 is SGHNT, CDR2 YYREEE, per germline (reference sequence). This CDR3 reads CASSLSGNTIYF. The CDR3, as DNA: TGTGCCAGCAGCTTGTCAGGAAACACCATATATTTT. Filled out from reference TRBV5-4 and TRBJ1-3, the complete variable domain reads ETGVTQSPTHLIKTRGQQVTLRCSSQSGHNTVSWYQQALGQGPQFIFQYYREEENGRGNFPPRFSGLQFPNYSSELNVNALELDDSALYLCASSLSGNTIYFGEGSWLTVV.

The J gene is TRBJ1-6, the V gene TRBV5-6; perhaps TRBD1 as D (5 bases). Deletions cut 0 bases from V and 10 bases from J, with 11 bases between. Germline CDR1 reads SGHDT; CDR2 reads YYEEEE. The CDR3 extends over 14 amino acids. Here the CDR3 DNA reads TGTGCCAGCAGCTTGGCAGGGTCCGAATCACCCCTCCACTTT. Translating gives CASSLAGSESPLHF. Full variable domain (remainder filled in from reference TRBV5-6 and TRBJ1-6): DAGVTQSPTHLIKTRGQQVTLRCSPKSGHDTVSWYQQALGQGPQFIFQYYEEEERQRGNFPDRFSGHQFPNYSSELNVNALLLGDSALYLCASSLAGSESPLHFGNGTRLTVT.

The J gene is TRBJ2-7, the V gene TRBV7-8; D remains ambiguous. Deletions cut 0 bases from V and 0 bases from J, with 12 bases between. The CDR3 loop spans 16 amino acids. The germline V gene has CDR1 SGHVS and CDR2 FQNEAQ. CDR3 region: CASSLAGGVSSYEQYF. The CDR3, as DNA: TGTGCCAGCAGCTTAGCCGGTGGAGTAAGCTCCTACGAGCAGTACTTC. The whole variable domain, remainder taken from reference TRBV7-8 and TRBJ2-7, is GAGVSQSPRYKVAKRGQDVALRCDPISGHVSLFWYQQALGQGPEFLTYFQNEAQLDKSGLPSDRFFAERPEGSVSTLKIQRTQQEDSAVYLCASSLAGGVSSYEQYFGPGTRLTVT.

The chain's CDR3 is CASSHRGRNTGELFF. Here the CDR3 DNA reads TGTGCCAGTAGTCACAGGGGGAGGAACACCGGGGAGCTGTTTTTT. The chain couples TRBV19 to TRBJ2-2; 8 bases map to TRBD1. With V trimmed by 5 bases and J by 1 base, 3 bases remained unmatched. Germline V gene lookup returns CDR1 LNHDA and CDR2 SQIVND (reference sequence). The CDR3 consists of 15 residues.

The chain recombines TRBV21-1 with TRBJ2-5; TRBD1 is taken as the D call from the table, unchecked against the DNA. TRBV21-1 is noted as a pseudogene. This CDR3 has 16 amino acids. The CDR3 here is CASSKEARDIQETQYF. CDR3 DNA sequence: TGTGCCAGCAGCAAAGAAGCCCGGGACATACAAGAGACCCAGTACTTC.

The chain's CDR3 is CASSQDMGQAEAFF. The CDR3 bases are TGCGCCAGCAGCCAAGATATGGGACAGGCTGAAGCTTTCTTT. The chain carries TRBV4-3 and TRBJ1-1, with TRBD1 identical over 8 bases. The germline V gene encodes CDR1 LGHNA and CDR2 YSLEER. Trimming took 0 bases from V and 6 from J; bases not matched to a gene: 3. This CDR3 region has 14 residues.

The CDR3 region has the DNA TGTGCCAGCAGCGTAGTAGCAGGGGCTGGAAACACCATATATTTT. Residues: CASSVVAGAGNTIYF. This chain uses TRBV9 with TRBJ1-3; D possibly corresponds to TRBD1 (6 bases). The germline V gene encodes CDR1 SGDLS and CDR2 YYNGEE. The CDR3 runs 15 residues. V was cut by 0 bases and J by 2 bases, with 9 bases left in between. Full variable domain (remainder filled in from reference TRBV9 and TRBJ1-3): DSGVTQTPKHLITATGQRVTLRCSPRSGDLSVYWYQQSLDQGLQFLIQYYNGEERAKGNILERFSAQQFPDLHSELNLSSLELGDSALYFCASSVVAGAGNTIYFGEGSWLTVV.

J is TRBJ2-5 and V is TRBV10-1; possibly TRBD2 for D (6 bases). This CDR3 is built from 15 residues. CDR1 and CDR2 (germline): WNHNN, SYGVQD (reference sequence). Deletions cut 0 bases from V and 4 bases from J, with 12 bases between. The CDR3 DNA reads TGCGCCAGCAGTGAGTCCGTGGCGGGGCCAGAGACCCAGTACTTC. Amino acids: CASSESVAGPETQYF.

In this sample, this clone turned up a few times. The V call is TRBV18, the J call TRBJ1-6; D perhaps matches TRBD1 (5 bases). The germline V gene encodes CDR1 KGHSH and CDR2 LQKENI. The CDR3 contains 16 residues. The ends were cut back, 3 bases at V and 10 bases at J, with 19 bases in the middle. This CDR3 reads CASSPGGTAAGSPLHF. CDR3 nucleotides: TGTGCCAGCTCACCGGGGGGAACGGCCGCTGGGTCACCCCTCCACTTT.

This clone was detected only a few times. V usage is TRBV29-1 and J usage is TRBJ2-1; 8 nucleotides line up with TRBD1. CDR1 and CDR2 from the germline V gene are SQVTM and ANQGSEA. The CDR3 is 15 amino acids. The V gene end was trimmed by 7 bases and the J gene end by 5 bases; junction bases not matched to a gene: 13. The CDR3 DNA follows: TGCAGCGAACTCAGGGGGCTCGGGATCCACAATGAGCAGTTCTTC. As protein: CSELRGLGIHNEQFF.

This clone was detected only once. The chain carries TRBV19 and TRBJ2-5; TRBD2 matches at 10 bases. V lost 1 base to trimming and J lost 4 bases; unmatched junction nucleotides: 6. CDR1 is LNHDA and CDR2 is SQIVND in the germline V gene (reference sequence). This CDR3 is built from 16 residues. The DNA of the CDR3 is TGTGCCAGTAGTATAGGGCTAGCGGGGGCCGCAGAGACCCAGTACTTC. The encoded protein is CASSIGLAGAAETQYF. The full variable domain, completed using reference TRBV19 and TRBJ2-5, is DGGITQSPKYLFRKEGQNVTLSCEQNLNHDAMYWYRQDPGQGLRLIYYSQIVNDFQKGDIAEGYSVSREKKESFPLTVTSAQKNPTAFYLCASSIGLAGAAETQYFGPGTRLLVL.

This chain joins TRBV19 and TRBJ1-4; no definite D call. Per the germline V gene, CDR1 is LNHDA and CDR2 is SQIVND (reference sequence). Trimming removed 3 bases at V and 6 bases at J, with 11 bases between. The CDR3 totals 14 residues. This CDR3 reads CASSMPGVDEKLFF. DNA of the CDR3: TGTGCCAGTAGTATGCCCGGGGTCGATGAAAAACTGTTTTTT.

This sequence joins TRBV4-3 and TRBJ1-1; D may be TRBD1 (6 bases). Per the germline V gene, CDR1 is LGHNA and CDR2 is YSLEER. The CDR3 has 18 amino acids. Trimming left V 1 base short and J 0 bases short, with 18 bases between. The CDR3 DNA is TGCGCCAGCAGCCAAGGTACAGGGAGTACGACGATGAACACTGAAGCTTTCTTT. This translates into CASSQGTGSTTMNTEAFF.

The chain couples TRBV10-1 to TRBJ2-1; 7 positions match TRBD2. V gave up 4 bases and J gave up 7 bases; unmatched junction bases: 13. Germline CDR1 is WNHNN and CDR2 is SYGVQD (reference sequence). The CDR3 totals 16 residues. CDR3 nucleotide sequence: TGCGCCAGCAGTGGGACGACTAGCCCATGGATTAATGAGCAGTTCTTC. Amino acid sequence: CASSGTTSPWINEQFF.

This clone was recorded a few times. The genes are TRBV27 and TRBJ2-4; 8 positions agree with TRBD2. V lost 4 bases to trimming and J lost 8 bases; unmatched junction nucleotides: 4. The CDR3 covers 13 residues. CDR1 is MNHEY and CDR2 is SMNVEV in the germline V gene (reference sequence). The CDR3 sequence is CASSSSGRDIQYF. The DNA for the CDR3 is TGTGCCAGCAGTTCCAGCGGGAGAGACATTCAGTACTTC.

In nucleotides, the CDR3 is TGTGCCAGCAGCGTAGACCCCACGTGGGCAGATCAAGAGACCCAGTACTTC. Translated: CASSVDPTWADQETQYF. The V call is TRBV9, the J call TRBJ2-5; D not resolved. V was trimmed by 0 bases and J by 2 bases, leaving 17 bases between them. The CDR3 loop spans 17 amino acids. Germline CDR1 is SGDLS and CDR2 is YYNGEE.

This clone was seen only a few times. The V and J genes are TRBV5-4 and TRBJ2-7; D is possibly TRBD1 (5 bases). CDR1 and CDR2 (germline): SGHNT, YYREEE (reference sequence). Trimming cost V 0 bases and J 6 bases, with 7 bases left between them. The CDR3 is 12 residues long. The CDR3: CASSLEGFEQYF. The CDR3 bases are TGTGCCAGCAGCTTGGAGGGGTTCGAGCAGTACTTC.

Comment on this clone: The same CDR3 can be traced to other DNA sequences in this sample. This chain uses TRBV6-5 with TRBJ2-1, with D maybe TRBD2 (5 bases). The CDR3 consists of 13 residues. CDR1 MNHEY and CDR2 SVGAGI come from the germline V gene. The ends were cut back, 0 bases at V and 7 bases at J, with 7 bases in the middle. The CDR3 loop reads CASSYSRANEQFF. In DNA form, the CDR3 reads TGTGCCAGCAGTTACTCGAGGGCGAATGAGCAGTTCTTC.

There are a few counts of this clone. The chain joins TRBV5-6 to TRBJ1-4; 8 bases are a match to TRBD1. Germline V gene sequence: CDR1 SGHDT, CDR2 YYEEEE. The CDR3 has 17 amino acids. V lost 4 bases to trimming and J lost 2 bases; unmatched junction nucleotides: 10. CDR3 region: CASSPWTGRGTNEKLFF. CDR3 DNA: TGTGCCAGCAGCCCTTGGACAGGGCGGGGTACTAATGAAAAACTGTTTTTT. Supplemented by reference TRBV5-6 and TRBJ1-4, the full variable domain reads DAGVTQSPTHLIKTRGQQVTLRCSPKSGHDTVSWYQQALGQGPQFIFQYYEEEERQRGNFPDRFSGHQFPNYSSELNVNALLLGDSALYLCASSPWTGRGTNEKLFFGSGTQLSVL.

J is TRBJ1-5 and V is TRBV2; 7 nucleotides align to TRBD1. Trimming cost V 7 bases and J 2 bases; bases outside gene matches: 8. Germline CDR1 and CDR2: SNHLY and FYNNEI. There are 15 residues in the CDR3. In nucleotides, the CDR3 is TGTGCCAGCAACATAGGGACAGTAGGCAATCAGCCCCAGCATTTT. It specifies CASNIGTVGNQPQHF. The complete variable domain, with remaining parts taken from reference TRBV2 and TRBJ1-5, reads EPEVTQTPSHQVTQMGQEVILRCVPISNHLYFYWYRQILGQKVEFLVSFYNNEISEKSEIFDDQFSVERPDGSNFTLKIRSTKLEDSAMYFCASNIGTVGNQPQHFGDGTRLSIL.